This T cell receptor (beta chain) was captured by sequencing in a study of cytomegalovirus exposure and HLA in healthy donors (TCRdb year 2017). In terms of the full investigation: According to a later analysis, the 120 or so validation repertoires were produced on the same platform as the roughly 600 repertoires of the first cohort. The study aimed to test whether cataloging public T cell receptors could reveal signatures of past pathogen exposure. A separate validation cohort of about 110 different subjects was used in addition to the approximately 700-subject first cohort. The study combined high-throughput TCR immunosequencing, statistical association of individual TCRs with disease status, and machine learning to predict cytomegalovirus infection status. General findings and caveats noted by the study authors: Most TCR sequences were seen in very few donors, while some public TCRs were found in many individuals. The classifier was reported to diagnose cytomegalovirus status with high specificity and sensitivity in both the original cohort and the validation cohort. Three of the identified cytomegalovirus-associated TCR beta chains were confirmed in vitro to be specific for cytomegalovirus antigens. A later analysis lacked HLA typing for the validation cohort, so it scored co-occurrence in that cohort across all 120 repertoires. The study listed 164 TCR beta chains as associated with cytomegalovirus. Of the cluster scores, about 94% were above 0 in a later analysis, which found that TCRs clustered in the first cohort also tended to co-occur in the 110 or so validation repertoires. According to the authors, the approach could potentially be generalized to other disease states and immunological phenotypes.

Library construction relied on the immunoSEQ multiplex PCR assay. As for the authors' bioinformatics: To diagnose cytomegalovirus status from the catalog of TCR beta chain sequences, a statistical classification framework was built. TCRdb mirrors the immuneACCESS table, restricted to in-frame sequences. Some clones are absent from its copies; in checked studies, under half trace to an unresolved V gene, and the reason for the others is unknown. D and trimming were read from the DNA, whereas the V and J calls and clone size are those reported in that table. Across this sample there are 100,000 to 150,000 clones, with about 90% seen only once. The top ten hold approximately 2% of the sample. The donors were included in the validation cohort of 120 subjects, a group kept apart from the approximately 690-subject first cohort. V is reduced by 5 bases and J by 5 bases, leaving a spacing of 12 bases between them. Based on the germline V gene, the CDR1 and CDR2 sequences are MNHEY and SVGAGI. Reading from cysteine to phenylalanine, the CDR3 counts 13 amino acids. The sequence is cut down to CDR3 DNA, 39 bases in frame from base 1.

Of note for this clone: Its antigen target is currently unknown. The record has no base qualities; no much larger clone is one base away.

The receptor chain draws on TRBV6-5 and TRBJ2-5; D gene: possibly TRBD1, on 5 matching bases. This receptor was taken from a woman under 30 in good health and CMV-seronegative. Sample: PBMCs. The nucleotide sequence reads TGTGCCAGCAGTGACCAACAGGTGGAGACCCAGTACTTC. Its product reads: CASSDQQVETQYF.